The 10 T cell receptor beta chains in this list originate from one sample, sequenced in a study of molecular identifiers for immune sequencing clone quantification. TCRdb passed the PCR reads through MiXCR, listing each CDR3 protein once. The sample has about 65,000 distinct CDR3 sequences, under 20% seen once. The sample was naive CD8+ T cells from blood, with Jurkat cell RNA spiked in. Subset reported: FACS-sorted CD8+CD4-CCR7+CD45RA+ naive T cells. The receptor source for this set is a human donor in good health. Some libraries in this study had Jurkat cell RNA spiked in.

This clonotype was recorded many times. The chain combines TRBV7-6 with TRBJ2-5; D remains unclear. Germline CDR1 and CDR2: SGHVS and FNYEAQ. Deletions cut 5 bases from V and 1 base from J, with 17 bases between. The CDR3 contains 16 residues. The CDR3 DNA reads TGTGCCAGCAGCCCCGAAAGGCTTAGACGCCAAGAGACCCAGTACTTC. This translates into CASSPERLRRQETQYF.

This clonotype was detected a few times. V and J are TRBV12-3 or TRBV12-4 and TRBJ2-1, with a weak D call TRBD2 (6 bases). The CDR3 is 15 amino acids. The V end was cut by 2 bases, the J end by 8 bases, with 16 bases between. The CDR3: CASSLMSEGFYEQFF. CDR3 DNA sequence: TGTGCCAGCAGTTTAATGTCGGAGGGCTTTTATGAGCAGTTCTTC.

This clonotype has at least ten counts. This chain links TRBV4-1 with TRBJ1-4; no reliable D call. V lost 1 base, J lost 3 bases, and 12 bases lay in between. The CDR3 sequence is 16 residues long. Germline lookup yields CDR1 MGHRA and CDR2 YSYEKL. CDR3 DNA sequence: TGCGCCAGCAGCCAAGTGAGCGGAGGGTCTAATGAAAAACTGTTTTTT. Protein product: CASSQVSGGSNEKLFF.

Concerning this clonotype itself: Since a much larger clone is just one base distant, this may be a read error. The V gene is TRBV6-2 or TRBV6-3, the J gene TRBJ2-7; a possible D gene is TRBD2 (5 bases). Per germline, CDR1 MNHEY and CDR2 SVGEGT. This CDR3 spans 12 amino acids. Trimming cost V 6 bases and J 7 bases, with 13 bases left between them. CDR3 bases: TGTGCCAGCAGCTACGGTGGGAGAGAGCAGTACTTC. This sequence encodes CASSYGGREQYF.

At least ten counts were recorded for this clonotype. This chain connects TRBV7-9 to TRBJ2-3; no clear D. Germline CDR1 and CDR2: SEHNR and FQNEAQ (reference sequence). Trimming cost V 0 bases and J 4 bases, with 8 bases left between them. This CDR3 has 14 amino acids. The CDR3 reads CASSLADLADTQYF. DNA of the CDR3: TGTGCCAGCAGCTTAGCGGACCTGGCAGATACGCAGTATTTT. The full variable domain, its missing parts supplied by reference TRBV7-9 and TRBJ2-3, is DTGVSQNPRHKITKRGQNVTFRCDPISEHNRLYWYRQTLGQGPEFLTYFQNEAQLEKSRLLSDRFSAERPKGSFSTLEIQRTEQGDSAMYLCASSLADLADTQYFGPGTRLTVL.

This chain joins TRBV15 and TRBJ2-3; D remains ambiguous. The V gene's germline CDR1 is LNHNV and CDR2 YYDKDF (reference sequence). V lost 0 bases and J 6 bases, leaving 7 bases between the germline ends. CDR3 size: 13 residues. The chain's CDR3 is CATSRERSDTQYF. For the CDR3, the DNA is TGTGCCACCAGCAGAGAAAGGAGTGATACGCAGTATTTT.

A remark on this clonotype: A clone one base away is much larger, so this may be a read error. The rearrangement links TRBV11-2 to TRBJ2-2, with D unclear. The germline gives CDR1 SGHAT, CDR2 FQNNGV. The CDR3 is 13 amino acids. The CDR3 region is CAGSLESTGELFF. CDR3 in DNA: TGTGCCGGCAGCCTCGAGAGCACCGGGGAGCTGTTTTTT.

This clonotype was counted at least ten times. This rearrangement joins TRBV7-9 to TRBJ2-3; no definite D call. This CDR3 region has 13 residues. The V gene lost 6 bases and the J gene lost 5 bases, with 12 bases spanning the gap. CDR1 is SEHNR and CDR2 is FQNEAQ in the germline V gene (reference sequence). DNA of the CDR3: TGTGCCAGCAGTCTTAGCATTGAAGATACGCAGTATTTT. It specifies CASSLSIEDTQYF.

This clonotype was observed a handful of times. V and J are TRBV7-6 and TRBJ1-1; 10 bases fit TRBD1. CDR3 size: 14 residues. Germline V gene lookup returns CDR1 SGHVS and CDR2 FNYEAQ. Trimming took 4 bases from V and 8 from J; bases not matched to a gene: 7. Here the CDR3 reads CASSYRDRGHEAFF. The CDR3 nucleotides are TGTGCCAGCAGCTACCGGGACAGGGGCCACGAAGCTTTCTTT.

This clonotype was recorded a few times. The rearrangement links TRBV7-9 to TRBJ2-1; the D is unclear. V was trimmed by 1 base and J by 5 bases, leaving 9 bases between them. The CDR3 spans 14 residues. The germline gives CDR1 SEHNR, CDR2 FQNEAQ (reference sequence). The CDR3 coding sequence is TGTGCCAGCAGCTTAGTGCTGGGCCACAATGAGCAGTTCTTC. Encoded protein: CASSLVLGHNEQFF.